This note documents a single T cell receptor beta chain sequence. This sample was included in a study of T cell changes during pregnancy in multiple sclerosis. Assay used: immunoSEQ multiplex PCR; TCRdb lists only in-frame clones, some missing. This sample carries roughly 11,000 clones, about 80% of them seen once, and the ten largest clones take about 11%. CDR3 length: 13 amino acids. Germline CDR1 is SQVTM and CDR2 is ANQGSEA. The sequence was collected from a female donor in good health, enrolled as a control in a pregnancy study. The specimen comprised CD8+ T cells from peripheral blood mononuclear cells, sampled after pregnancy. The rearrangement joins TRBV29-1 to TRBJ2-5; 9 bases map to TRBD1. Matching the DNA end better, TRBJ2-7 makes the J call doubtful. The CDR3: CSVGTGAGYEQYF. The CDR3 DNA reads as TGCAGCGTTGGGACAGGGGCGGGCTACGAGCAGTACTTC.